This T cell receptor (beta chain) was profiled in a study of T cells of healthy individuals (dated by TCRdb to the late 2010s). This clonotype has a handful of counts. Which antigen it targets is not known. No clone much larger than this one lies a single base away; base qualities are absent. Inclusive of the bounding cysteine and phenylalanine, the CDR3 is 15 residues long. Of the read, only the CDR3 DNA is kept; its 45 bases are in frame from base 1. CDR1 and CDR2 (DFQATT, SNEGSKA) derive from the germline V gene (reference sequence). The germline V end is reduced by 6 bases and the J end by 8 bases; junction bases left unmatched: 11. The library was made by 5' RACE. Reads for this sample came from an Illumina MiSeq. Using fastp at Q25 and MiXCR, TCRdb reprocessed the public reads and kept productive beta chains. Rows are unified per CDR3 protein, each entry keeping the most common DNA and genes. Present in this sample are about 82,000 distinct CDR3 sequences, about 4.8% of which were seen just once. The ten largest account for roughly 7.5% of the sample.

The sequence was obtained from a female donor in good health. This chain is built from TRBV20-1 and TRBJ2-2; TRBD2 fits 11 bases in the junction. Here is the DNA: TGCAGTGCCATGGAAACTAGCGGGAGTGGTGGGGAGCTGTTTTTT. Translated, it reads CSAMETSGSGGELFF.